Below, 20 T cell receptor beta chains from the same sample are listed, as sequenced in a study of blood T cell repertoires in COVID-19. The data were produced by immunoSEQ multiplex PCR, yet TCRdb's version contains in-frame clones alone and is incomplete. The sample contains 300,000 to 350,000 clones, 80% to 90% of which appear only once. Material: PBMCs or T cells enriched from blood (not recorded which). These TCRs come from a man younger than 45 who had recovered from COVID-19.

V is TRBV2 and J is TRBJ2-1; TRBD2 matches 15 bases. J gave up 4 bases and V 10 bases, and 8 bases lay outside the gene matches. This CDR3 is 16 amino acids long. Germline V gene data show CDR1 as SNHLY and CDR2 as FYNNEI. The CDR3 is CAIGTSGGKIYNEQFF. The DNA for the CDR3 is TGTGCCATAGGGACTAGCGGGGGGAAAATTTACAATGAGCAGTTCTTC.

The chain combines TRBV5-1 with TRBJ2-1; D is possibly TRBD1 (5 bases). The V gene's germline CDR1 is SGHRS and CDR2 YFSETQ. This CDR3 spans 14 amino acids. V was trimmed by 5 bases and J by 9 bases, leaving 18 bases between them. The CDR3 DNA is TGCGCCAGCAGTTCAAGAACAGGATCTAGTGAGCAGTTCTTC. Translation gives CASSSRTGSSEQFF.

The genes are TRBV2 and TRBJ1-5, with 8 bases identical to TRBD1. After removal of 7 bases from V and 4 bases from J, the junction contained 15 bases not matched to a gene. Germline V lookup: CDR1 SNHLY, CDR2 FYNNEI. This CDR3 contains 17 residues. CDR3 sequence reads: CASNPTGGRGGNQPQHF. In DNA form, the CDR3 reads TGTGCCAGCAACCCCACAGGGGGGCGCGGGGGAAATCAGCCCCAGCATTTT.

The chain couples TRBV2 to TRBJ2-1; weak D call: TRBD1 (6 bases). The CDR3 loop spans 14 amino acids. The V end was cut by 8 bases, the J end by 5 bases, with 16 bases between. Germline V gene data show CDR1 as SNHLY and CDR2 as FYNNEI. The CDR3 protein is CASGGQRSDNEQFF. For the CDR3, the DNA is TGTGCCAGCGGAGGACAGCGGTCAGACAATGAGCAGTTCTTC.

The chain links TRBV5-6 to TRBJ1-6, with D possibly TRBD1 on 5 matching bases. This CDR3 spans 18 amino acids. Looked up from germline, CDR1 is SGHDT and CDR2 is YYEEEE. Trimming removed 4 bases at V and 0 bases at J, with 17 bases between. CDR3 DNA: TGTGCCAGCAGCCGATCGACAGACGCGAGCTCCTATAATTCACCCCTCCACTTT. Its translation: CASSRSTDASSYNSPLHF.

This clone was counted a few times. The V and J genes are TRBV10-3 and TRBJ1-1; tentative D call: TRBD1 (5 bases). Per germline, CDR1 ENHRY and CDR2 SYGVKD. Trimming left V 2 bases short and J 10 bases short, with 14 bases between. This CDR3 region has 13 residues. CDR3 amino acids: CAISEQRGLAAFF. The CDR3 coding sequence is TGTGCCATCAGTGAGCAACGGGGACTGGCAGCTTTCTTT.

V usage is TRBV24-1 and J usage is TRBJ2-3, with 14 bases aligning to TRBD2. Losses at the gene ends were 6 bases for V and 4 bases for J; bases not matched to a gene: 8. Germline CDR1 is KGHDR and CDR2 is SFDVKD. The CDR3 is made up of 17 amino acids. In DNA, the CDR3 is TGTGCCACCAGTCCAAGTCGACTAGCGGGGGGGTCAGATACGCAGTATTTT. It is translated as CATSPSRLAGGSDTQYF.

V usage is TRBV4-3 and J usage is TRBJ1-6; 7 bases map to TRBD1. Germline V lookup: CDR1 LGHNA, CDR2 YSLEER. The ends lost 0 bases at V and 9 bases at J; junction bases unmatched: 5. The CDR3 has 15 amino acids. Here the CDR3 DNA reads TGCGCCAGCAGCCAAGAGACAGGGATCGGTTCACCCCTCCACTTT. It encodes CASSQETGIGSPLHF.

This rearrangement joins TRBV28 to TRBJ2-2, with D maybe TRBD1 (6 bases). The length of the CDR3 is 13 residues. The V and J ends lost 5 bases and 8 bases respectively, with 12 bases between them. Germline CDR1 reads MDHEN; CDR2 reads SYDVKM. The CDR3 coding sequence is TGTGCCAGCAGTCTATTCACAGGGGGGGAGCTGTTTTTT. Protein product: CASSLFTGGELFF.

The CDR3 reads CASSARGGGLHEQYF. The CDR3 coding sequence is TGTGCCAGCAGTGCCCGGGGGGGTGGATTGCACGAGCAGTACTTC. The chain combines TRBV25-1 with TRBJ2-7, with 8 bases identical to TRBD2. V lost 4 bases to trimming and J lost 5 bases; unmatched junction nucleotides: 10. CDR1 and CDR2 from the germline V gene are MGHDK and SYGVNS. CDR3 length: 15 residues.

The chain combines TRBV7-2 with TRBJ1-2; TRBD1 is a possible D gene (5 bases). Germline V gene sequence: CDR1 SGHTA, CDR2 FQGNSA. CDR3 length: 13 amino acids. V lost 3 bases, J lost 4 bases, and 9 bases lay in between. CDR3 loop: CASSLQGAYGYTF. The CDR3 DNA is TGTGCCAGCAGCTTGCAAGGGGCCTATGGCTACACCTTC.

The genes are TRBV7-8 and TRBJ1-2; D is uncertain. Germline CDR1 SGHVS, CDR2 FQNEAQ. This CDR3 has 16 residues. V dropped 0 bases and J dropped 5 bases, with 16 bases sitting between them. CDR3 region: CASSLAHQGGEYGYTF. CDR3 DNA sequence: TGTGCCAGCAGCTTAGCCCACCAAGGTGGAGAGTATGGCTACACCTTC.

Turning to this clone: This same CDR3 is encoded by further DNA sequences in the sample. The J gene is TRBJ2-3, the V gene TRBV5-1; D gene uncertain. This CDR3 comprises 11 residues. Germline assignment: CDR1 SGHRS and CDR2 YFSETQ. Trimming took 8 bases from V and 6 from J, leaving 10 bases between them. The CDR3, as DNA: TGCGCCAGTCGATCAGGTGATACGCAGTATTTT. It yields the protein CASRSGDTQYF.

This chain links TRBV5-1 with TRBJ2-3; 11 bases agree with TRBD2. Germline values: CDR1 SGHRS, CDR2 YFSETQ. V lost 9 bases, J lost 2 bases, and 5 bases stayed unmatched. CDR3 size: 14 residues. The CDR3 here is CATKLAGATDTQYF. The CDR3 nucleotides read TGCGCCACCAAACTAGCGGGGGCCACAGATACGCAGTATTTT.

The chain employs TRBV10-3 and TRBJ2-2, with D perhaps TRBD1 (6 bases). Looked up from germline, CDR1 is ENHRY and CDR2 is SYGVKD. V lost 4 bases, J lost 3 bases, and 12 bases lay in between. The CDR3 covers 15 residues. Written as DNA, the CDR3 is TGTGCCATCAGTGGTCGCGAGGGGGACACCGGGGAGCTGTTTTTT. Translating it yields CAISGREGDTGELFF.

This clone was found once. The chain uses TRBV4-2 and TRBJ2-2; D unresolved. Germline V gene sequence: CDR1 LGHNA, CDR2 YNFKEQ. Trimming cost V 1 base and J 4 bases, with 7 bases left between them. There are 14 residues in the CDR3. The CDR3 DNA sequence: TGTGCCAGCAGCCAAGCAGGCAGCACCGGGGAGCTGTTTTTT. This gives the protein CASSQAGSTGELFF.

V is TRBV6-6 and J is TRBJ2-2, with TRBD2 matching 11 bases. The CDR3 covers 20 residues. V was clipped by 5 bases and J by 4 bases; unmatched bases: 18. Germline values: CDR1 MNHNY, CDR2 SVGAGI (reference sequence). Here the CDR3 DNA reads TGTGCCAGCAGTCCTACATCCGTCTTAGCGGGGGGGTCTGGCACCGGGGAGCTGTTTTTT. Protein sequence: CASSPTSVLAGGSGTGELFF.

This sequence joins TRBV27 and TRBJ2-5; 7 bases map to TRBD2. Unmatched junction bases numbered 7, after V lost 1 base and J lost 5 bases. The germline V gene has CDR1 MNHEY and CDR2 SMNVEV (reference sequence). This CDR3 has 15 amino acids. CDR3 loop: CASSLWGGSQETQYF. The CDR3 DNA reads TGTGCCAGCAGTTTATGGGGGGGAAGTCAGGAGACCCAGTACTTC.

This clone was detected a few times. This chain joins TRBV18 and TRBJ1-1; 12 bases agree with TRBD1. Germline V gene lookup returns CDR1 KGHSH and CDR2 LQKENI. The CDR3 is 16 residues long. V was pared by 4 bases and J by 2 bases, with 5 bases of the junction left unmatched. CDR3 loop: CASSRRDRGRNTEAFF. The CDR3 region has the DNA TGTGCCAGCTCACGCCGGGACAGGGGGCGAAACACTGAAGCTTTCTTT.

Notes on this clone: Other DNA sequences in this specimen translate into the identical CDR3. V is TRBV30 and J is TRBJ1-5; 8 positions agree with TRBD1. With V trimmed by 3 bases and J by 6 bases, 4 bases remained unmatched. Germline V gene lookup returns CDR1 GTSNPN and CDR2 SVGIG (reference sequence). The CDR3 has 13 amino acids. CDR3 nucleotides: TGTGCCTGGAGCGGACAGGGTGGTCAGCCCCAGCATTTT. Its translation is CAWSGQGGQPQHF. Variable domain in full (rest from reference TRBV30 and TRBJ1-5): SQTIHQWPATLVQPVGSPLSLECTVEGTSNPNLYWYRQAAGRGLQLLFYSVGIGQISSEVPQNLSASRPQDRQFILSSKKLLLSDSGFYLCAWSGQGGQPQHFGDGTRLSIL.